This TCR beta chain was found in a study of OX40 agonist ivuxolimab in advanced cancers. CDR1 is MNHEY, CDR2 SMNVEV, per germline (reference sequence). The CDR3 covers 15 residues. V shed 2 bases and J 3 bases; nucleotides not matched to a gene: 1. Clones were sequenced by immunoSEQ multiplex PCR, and TCRdb holds only the in-frame ones, with some missing. The sample carries 70,000 to 95,000 clones, 92% recorded once. This TCR was recovered from an adult with an advanced solid tumor such as melanoma, head and neck, liver or kidney cancer. The starting material was CD4+ or CD8+ T cells sorted from blood, obtained in a trial of the OX40 agonist ivuxolimab. V gene TRBV27 combines with J gene TRBJ2-1; 10 bases agree with TRBD2. CDR3 nucleotide sequence: TGTGCCAGCAGTTTACTAGCGGGAGTCTACAATGAGCAGTTCTTC. This codes for CASSLLAGVYNEQFF.